Sequencing of this T cell receptor (beta chain) was carried out in a study of blood T cell repertoires in COVID-19. Germline CDR1 is SGHNT and CDR2 is YYREEE (reference sequence). V gave up 5 bases and J gave up 3 bases, with 9 bases separating them. The CDR3 spans 14 residues. The repertoire was sequenced with immunoSEQ multiplex PCR; TCRdb's copy has only in-frame clones and lacks some. The table shows approximately 220,000 clones, with roughly 88% occurring only once. The sample was PBMCs or T cells enriched from blood (not recorded which). The clonotype was recovered from a woman aged 40-49 years with acute COVID-19. J is TRBJ1-6 and V is TRBV5-4, with D possibly TRBD1 on 5 matching bases. DNA for the CDR3: TGTGCCAGCAGTTACGACAGCTATAATTCACCCCTCCACTTT. This translates into CASSYDSYNSPLHF. The full variable domain, completed using reference TRBV5-4 and TRBJ1-6, is ETGVTQSPTHLIKTRGQQVTLRCSSQSGHNTVSWYQQALGQGPQFIFQYYREEENGRGNFPPRFSGLQFPNYSSELNVNALELDDSALYLCASSYDSYNSPLHFGNGTRLTVT.